Here is one T cell receptor (beta chain) with its context. No cognate antigen has been identified for it. No base quality information exists; no much larger clone differs at one position. The data belong to a study of cytomegalovirus exposure and HLA in healthy donors (dated by TCRdb to 2016 to 2017). For the wider study: An earlier analysis of 587 of the donors reported about 260 Gb of sequence data and some 110 million unique TCR beta sequences obtained from around 170 million T cells. The later analysis used no new phenotypic data to find candidate immune exposures, relying instead on TCR beta sequences and their occurrence across donors. Besides the first cohort of about 730 subjects, a separate validation cohort made up of 90 to 150 different subjects was used. All discovery cohort repertoires had been generated using a single sequencing platform. To predict cytomegalovirus infection status, the study brought together high-throughput TCR immunosequencing, statistical association of individual TCRs with disease status, and machine learning. The number of typed donors differed by locus: roughly 629-640 for A, B, C, DRB1 and DQB1; roughly 510 for DQA1; approximately 610 for DPA1; and around 450 for DPB1. Both class I and class II loci were covered by HLA typing, at four-digit resolution. Genome-wide SNP genotypes for about 65% of the roughly 670 donors were used in a later genetic analysis, which treated that subset as a discovery cohort. Roughly 300 gigabases of sequencing data and around 80 million unique TCR sequences made up an early release that covered under 750 HLA-typed donors. In a later analysis, previously published TCR beta repertoires from 500 to 750 donors were re-analyzed and high-resolution HLA genotyping was added so that TCR occurrence patterns could be studied. Across some 400 genotyped donors of the cohort, an average of approximately 200,000 unique TCR beta nucleotide sequences per donor were sequenced, and approximately 17% of those sequences were non-productive. An earlier analysis of 587 of the donors used high-throughput TCR beta sequencing to judge whether each TCR beta V gene segment behaved as functional or pseudogenic. Because of strong linkage in the cohort, roughly five DR-DQ haplotypes were treated as single units for association and clustering. Alongside the repertoire data, information on donor age, sex, ethnicity and CMV serostatus was compiled. Using immunosequencing, the study profiled T cell repertoires from around 670 subjects and related those repertoires to cytomegalovirus serostatus. The study aimed to test whether signatures of past pathogen exposure could be identified by cataloging public T cell receptors. Of the approximately 400 genotyped donors, approximately 82% fell in the genetic ancestry cluster associated with self-reported Caucasian donors. Points the paper makes about the study in general: A later genetic analysis associated a missense DCLRE1C variant with V-gene and J-gene trimming of TCR beta chains, and an independent cohort replicated the association. Assigning TCR associations to individual alleles was difficult when HLA alleles, especially DR and DQ, strongly co-occurred. Immune exposure information for the cohort was limited to CMV serostatus. Compared with equally common non-associated chains, HLA-associated TCR beta chains in a later analysis were more clonally expanded and had lower generation probabilities. According to a later analysis, TCR association rates differed among HLA loci, with DRB1 alleles showing the most associated TCRs and HLA-C alleles showing the fewest. In a later analysis, most CMV-associated TCR beta chains were found to appear HLA-restricted, with HLA associations seemingly driven largely by CMV exposure. The authors suggested that the approach could potentially be generalized to other disease states and immunological phenotypes. According to a later analysis, parvovirus B19, influenza, CMV and Epstein-Barr virus appeared linked to several top co-occurrence clusters. HLA typing was unavailable for some donors at each locus, so association tests used only the typed subset. Correlated functional status among segregating V segments might reflect linkage disequilibrium, but an unknown experimental factor could not be ruled out. The study gave a list of 150 to 200 TCR beta chains associated with cytomegalovirus. Sequencing depth was assumed to be roughly uniform across donors in the presence/absence analyses, though that assumption may not hold. Because counts were too low, roughly 17 rarely observed V segments, including chromosome 9 orphons, were left out of the earlier analysis of 587 of the donors. An earlier analysis of approximately 500 of the donors showed that most TCR beta V segments appeared in productive rearrangements either about 90% or about 30% of the time, which broadly matched IMGT annotations. In vitro tests confirmed that three of the cytomegalovirus-associated TCR beta chains recognize cytomegalovirus antigens. In a later analysis, around 15,000 TCR beta sequences were associated with specific HLA alleles at a false discovery rate of 0.05. Most TCR sequences were seen in very few donors, while some public TCRs were found in many individuals. Some IMGT-functional V segments, including TRBV6-2 and TRBV6-3, could not be distinguished by the 87-base-pair reads and were therefore excluded. In a later genetic analysis, fewer N-insertions in productive TCRs were reported among donors in an Asian-associated ancestry cluster than the 666-donor mean. A group of highly shared sequence variants was considered likely to be a technical artifact of the sequencing pipeline. The classifier was reported to diagnose cytomegalovirus status with high specificity and sensitivity in both the original and validation cohorts. A further reported finding was that TCR beta sequences accurately predicted the HLA-A and HLA-B alleles for most subjects in the first cohort. In this cohort, only TCR beta chains were sequenced, and detectable features were limited by the absence of alpha or paired-chain data.

To prepare the library, the immunoSEQ multiplex PCR assay was applied. The multiplex PCR relied on a mix of 60 forward primers for TCR Vbeta segments and 13 reverse primers for TCR Jbeta segments. A multiplex PCR assay on genomic DNA amplified the CDR3 region of rearranged TCR beta genes. The Illumina HiSeq System was used to sequence the amplified TCR beta libraries as 87-base-pair reads. The study's processing was this. Across the 640 or so repertoires, a later analysis counted some 80 million unique TCR beta chains, roughly 11 million of which were shared by at least two donors. Raw reads were error-corrected and collapsed into unique sequences by a nearest-neighbor algorithm in which closely related sequences were merged to remove PCR and sequencing errors. CDR3 sequences were aligned to IMGT reference sequences to assign V, D and J gene segments. For a sequence to be retained, a match of at least six nucleotides to both a V gene segment and a J gene segment was required. A rearrangement counted as productive if the CDR3 had no stop codons and remained in frame with V and J, and every other rearrangement counted as non-productive. CDR3 was defined according to IMGT convention as the region running from the second conserved V-encoded cysteine to the conserved J-encoded phenylalanine. Sequences without an unambiguous match to a single V gene segment were excluded from the earlier analysis of about 630 of the donors. In an earlier analysis of approximately 590 of the donors, a V segment was called functional when productive rearrangements were above 56.7%, and segregating when the standard deviation between donors exceeded 5%. A statistical classification framework was built to diagnose cytomegalovirus status from the catalog of TCR beta chain sequences. A later analysis assigned V and J genes by comparing TCR nucleotide sequences with IMGT/GENE-DB human TR gene sequences. The TCRdist pipeline was used in a later analysis to assign CDR3 sequences and most-parsimonious VDJ recombination scenarios. In a later analysis, every TCR beta chain was defined by the combination of its CDR3 amino acid sequence and its V-gene family, and reads without a unique V-gene family were dropped. As a way to deal with suspected cross-contamination and a sequencing artifact, a later analysis dropped nearly 600 nucleotide sequences that were highly shared and had low generation probability. For each public chain, a later analysis derived a clonal expansion index from normalized ranks of inferred template counts within each repertoire. A later analysis computed generation probabilities with a VDJ recombination model fitted to out-of-frame rearrangements, and checked the results against IGoR. In a later analysis, TCR-TCR, TCR-HLA and TCR-CMV co-occurrence was scored with hypergeometric tests, and a repertoire-size bias correction was applied to TCR pairs. To estimate false discovery rates, a later analysis permuted the HLA or CMV assignments 20 times. In a later analysis, co-occurring TCRs were grouped using DBSCAN, and TCRdist sequence similarity was added for clustering within HLA-allele-positive subsets. For co-occurrence clustering, repertoires with fewer than 30,000 or more than 120,000 public chains were excluded, along with four or five repertoires with anomalous nucleotide sharing. The table was pulled from immuneACCESS by TCRdb, which kept in-frame rearrangements only. Such tables lose some clones; where checked, under half of the loss comes from unresolved V genes, and the rest has no known cause. V and J calls and clone size follow that table, whereas D and trimming were derived from the DNA. The sample table lists roughly 300,000 clones, around 86% of them with a count of one. The ten largest clones represent 3.5% to 4% of the sample.

In total, just over 650 healthy bone marrow donors made up the cohort. Cohort members were all nominally healthy when sampled, although unrecorded immune exposures were likely present. The donor tested CMV seropositive and was one of the 289 seropositive cohort members. Each donor provided a peripheral blood sample, and peripheral blood mononuclear cells were used for TCR beta sequencing. The Qiagen DNeasy Blood Extraction Kit was used to extract genomic DNA from the blood cell samples. Between the V and J ends, shortened by 5 bases and 5 bases respectively, the junction contains 18 bases. From cysteine to phenylalanine, the CDR3 is 15 amino acids long. Only the CDR3 DNA stays, 45 bases, in frame from base 1. Taken from the germline V gene, the CDR1 and CDR2 loops are MDHEN and SYDVKM.

The V and J segments used are TRBV28 and TRBJ1-1; TRBD1 might be the D gene, on 6 matching bases. Sequencing was performed on PBMCs. This clonotype was sampled from a man in his forties or fifties in good health and CMV-seropositive. The CDR3 protein sequence reads: CASSPRQARWTEAFF. The DNA is TGTGCCAGCAGTCCACGACAGGCGCGCTGGACTGAAGCTTTCTTT.